This T cell receptor (beta chain) was captured in a study of Ad26.COV2.S vaccination and SARS-CoV-2 variants. Across the study: Vaccine-arm donor from the placebo-controlled COV1001 Ad26.COV2.S trial. Intramuscular Ad26.COV2.S doses were given once or twice, 56 days apart.

Treatment specified: around 19 received Ad26.COV2.S at low or high dose, single or two shots; 5 received placebo; per-sample allocation not given. The investigators took samples on day 63 after the first vaccine or placebo injection. The shot given was an Ad26 vector that makes Wuhan-strain SARS-CoV-2 spike. Profiled with immunoSEQ multiplex PCR; TCRdb holds only in-frame clones, not every one. In the table there are about 470,000 clones, about nine tenths of which are singletons. The CDR3 extends over 15 amino acids. Trimming removed 2 bases at V and 8 bases at J, with 13 bases between. The germline V gene has CDR1 SGHAT and CDR2 FQNNGV.

V and J are TRBV11-2 and TRBJ1-6, with D tentatively TRBD1 (5 bases). The receptor was derived from a person aged 18-65 years who received the Ad26.COV2.S COVID-19 vaccine or a placebo. Material: peripheral blood, obtained in a trial of Ad26.COV2.S vaccine versus placebo. This CDR3 reads CASSLTGVSDSPLHF. The DNA for the CDR3 is TGTGCCAGCAGCTTAACGGGGGTATCGGATTCACCCCTCCACTTT.